What follows are 13 T cell receptor beta chains derived from one specimen sequenced in a study of radiotherapy plus CTLA-4 blockade in lung cancer. Only in-frame clones appear in the TCRdb table, and some are missing; sequencing was by immunoSEQ multiplex PCR. The sample holds roughly 63,000 clones, approximately 65% seen once. The specimen was peripheral blood, collected from a patient treated with radiotherapy plus ipilimumab. Receptors originate from a human donor with non-small cell lung cancer whose response to radiotherapy plus ipilimumab could not be evaluated.

The chain uses TRBV5-1 and TRBJ1-3; D is perhaps TRBD1 (5 bases). The germline CDR1 and CDR2 sequences are SGHRS and YFSETQ. The V end was cut by 0 bases, the J end by 4 bases, with 14 bases between. The CDR3 length is 16 residues. In DNA, the CDR3 is TGCGCCAGCAGCTTGGGGGTAGGGGCCGCCGGAAACACCATATATTTT. It specifies CASSLGVGAAGNTIYF. Drawing the rest from reference TRBV5-1 and TRBJ1-3, the complete variable domain is KAGVTQTPRYLIKTRGQQVTLSCSPISGHRSVSWYQQTPGQGLQFLFEYFSETQRNKGNFPGRFSGRQFSNSRSEMNVSTLELGDSALYLCASSLGVGAAGNTIYFGEGSWLTVV.

This clone has just a few counts. The CDR3 sequence: CASSPGTAPYEQYF. The CDR3 DNA reads as TGTGCCAGCAGCCCCGGGACAGCCCCCTACGAGCAGTACTTC. The V and J genes are TRBV9 and TRBJ2-5; TRBD1 agrees at 7 bases. The J call may be incorrect, as the DNA end agrees better with TRBJ2-7. There are 14 residues in the CDR3. Germline values: CDR1 SGDLS, CDR2 YYNGEE.

The chain links TRBV5-4 to TRBJ2-1; D is perhaps TRBD1 (6 bases). The germline V gene has CDR1 SGHNT and CDR2 YYREEE (reference sequence). V dropped 4 bases and J dropped 6 bases, with 17 bases sitting between them. This CDR3 is 15 amino acids long. The chain's CDR3 is CASSQLRTALNEQFF. CDR3 coding DNA: TGTGCCAGCAGCCAACTAAGGACAGCCCTCAATGAGCAGTTCTTC.

The chain uses TRBV7-9 and TRBJ2-3; 7 bases are shared with TRBD1. Looked up from germline, CDR1 is SEHNR and CDR2 is FQNEAQ (reference sequence). V gave up 5 bases and J gave up 2 bases; unmatched junction bases: 13. The CDR3 has 17 residues. The CDR3 is CASSLGQDQGPTDTQYF. Here the CDR3 DNA reads TGTGCCAGCAGCCTTGGACAGGACCAAGGGCCCACAGATACGCAGTATTTT.

This sequence joins TRBV2 and TRBJ2-3; tentatively, D is TRBD1 (5 bases). The length of the CDR3 is 15 residues. V dropped 6 bases and J dropped 0 bases, with 13 bases sitting between them. CDR1 is SNHLY and CDR2 is FYNNEI in the germline V gene. The CDR3 nucleotides read TGTGCCAGCAGATACAGGCGAACTAGCACAGATACGCAGTATTTT. Protein sequence: CASRYRRTSTDTQYF.

The CDR3 region has the DNA TGTGCCAGCAGTTACACGACAGGGAATGGCTACACCTTC. Its translation: CASSYTTGNGYTF. The gene calls are TRBV6-5 and TRBJ1-2; 7 nucleotides match TRBD1. The CDR3 length is 13 residues. Unmatched junction bases numbered 3, after V lost 2 bases and J lost 6 bases. CDR1 and CDR2 (germline): MNHEY, SVGAGI.

With respect to this clone: The junction shows a germline mismatch at one end, possibly a read error. The V and J genes are TRBV6-4 and TRBJ2-3; D gene uncertain. The CDR3 is made up of 13 amino acids. Germline V gene sequence: CDR1 MRHNA, CDR2 SNTAGT. The CDR3 sequence is CATSPGSTDTQYF. The CDR3 DNA follows: TGTGCCACCAGTCCAGGAAGCACAGATACGCAGTATTTT.

Only a few counts were recorded for this clone. The chain employs TRBV7-2 and TRBJ1-5, with a weak D call TRBD1 (5 bases). The CDR3 consists of 15 residues. Trimming stripped 1 base from V and 7 bases from J, with 14 bases between. CDR1 SGHTA and CDR2 FQGNSA come from the germline V gene. As DNA, the CDR3 is TGTGCCAGCAGCTTAGAAGGCCAGGGTGGGCAGCCCCAGCATTTT. Amino acid sequence: CASSLEGQGGQPQHF.

The DNA of the CDR3 is TGCGCCAGCAGCTGGGGACAGGGTGGGAGCGAGCAGTACTTC. Translating gives CASSWGQGGSEQYF. The chain couples TRBV5-1 to TRBJ2-7, with 9 bases identical to TRBD1. After removal of 3 bases from V and 6 bases from J, the junction contained 7 bases not matched to a gene. The germline V gene encodes CDR1 SGHRS and CDR2 YFSETQ. The length of the CDR3 is 14 residues. Together with reference TRBV5-1 and TRBJ2-7, the CDR3 gives the full variable domain: KAGVTQTPRYLIKTRGQQVTLSCSPISGHRSVSWYQQTPGQGLQFLFEYFSETQRNKGNFPGRFSGRQFSNSRSEMNVSTLELGDSALYLCASSWGQGGSEQYFGPGTRLTVT.

The V and J genes are TRBV27 and TRBJ2-4, with D possibly matching TRBD2 (5 bases). Germline assignment: CDR1 MNHEY and CDR2 SMNVEV (reference sequence). The V end lost 4 bases, the J end lost 0 bases, and 13 bases lay between the germline ends. CDR3 length: 16 amino acids. DNA of the CDR3: TGTGCCAGCAGTTACGGGGATGAACTAGCCAAAAACATTCAGTACTTC. Translation: CASSYGDELAKNIQYF.

V and J are TRBV9 and TRBJ1-2; D not certain. This CDR3 comprises 13 residues. Looked up from germline, CDR1 is SGDLS and CDR2 is YYNGEE. Trimming pared 5 bases from V and 8 bases from J, leaving 16 bases between. The CDR3 DNA reads TGTGCCAGCAGTGAGGGCCCGTTCGGGGGCTACACCTTC. Translating it yields CASSEGPFGGYTF.

The chain couples TRBV29-1 to TRBJ2-5, with D maybe TRBD2 (7 bases). The ends were cut back, 2 bases at V and 1 base at J, with 11 bases in the middle. This CDR3 contains 14 residues. Per the germline V gene, CDR1 is SQVTM and CDR2 is ANQGSEA. The CDR3 DNA reads TGCAGCGTTGAAAGGGGGGGTGGCCAAGAGACCCAGTACTTC. The encoded protein is CSVERGGGQETQYF.

The J gene is TRBJ2-3, the V gene TRBV9; TRBD2 aligns across 13 bases. With V trimmed by 5 bases and J by 5 bases, 8 bases remained unmatched. This CDR3 region has 16 residues. Germline-derived CDR1 and CDR2 are SGDLS and YYNGEE. CDR3 sequence: CASSPTSGGAGDTQYF. In nucleotides, the CDR3 is TGTGCCAGCAGTCCAACTAGCGGGGGGGCCGGAGATACGCAGTATTTT. The variable domain in full, with the rest retrieved from reference TRBV9 and TRBJ2-3, is DSGVTQTPKHLITATGQRVTLRCSPRSGDLSVYWYQQSLDQGLQFLIQYYNGEERAKGNILERFSAQQFPDLHSELNLSSLELGDSALYFCASSPTSGGAGDTQYFGPGTRLTVL.